The rows below give T cell receptor beta chains drawn from one sample of a study of CD8+ T cells in alopecia areata. Clones were sequenced by immunoSEQ multiplex PCR, and TCRdb holds only the in-frame ones, with some missing. The sample lists approximately 140,000 clones, approximately 85% seen once, with around 25% in the top ten. The sequencing used CD8+ T cells sorted from blood, collected at week 4, from a patient treated with tofacitinib. The receptors shown here come from a human donor with alopecia areata. CDR3s include the opening cysteine and the closing phenylalanine or tryptophan. A D gene is named only where the DNA matches it firmly. A row's size may be missing; if present it is once, few, many or a size class.

abundance,v_gene,j_gene,d_gene,CDR3aa,CDR3nt
few,TRBV5-1,TRBJ2-7,NA,CASSLRPGYGSYEQYF,TGCGCCAGCAGCTTGCGTCCCGGGTACGGCTCCTACGAGCAGTACTTC
once,TRBV6-5,TRBJ2-5,TRBD2,CASSPTAGVETQYF,TGTGCCAGCAGTCCGACGGCGGGGGTGGAGACCCAGTACTTC
NA,TRBV13,TRBJ2-7,TRBD2,CASSPRTSGPTYEQYF,TGTGCCAGCAGCCCGAGGACTAGCGGACCTACCTACGAGCAGTACTTC
NA,TRBV7-2,TRBJ1-1,NA,CASSAVTLRGEAFF,TGTGCCAGCAGCGCTGTTACCCTACGGGGTGAAGCTTTCTTT
NA,TRBV7-8,TRBJ2-1,TRBD2,CASSSSGGQTNEQFF,TGTGCCAGCAGCTCCTCGGGGGGGCAGACGAATGAGCAGTTCTTC
NA,TRBV12-5,TRBJ2-7,NA,CATRDAEAPSYEQYF,TGTGCTACGAGGGACGCCGAGGCACCGTCCTACGAGCAGTACTTC
once,TRBV9,TRBJ2-3,NA,CASSGGTSLGDTQYF,TGTGCCAGCAGCGGCGGGACCTCGCTGGGTGATACGCAGTATTTT
NA,TRBV7-9,TRBJ1-4,TRBD1,CASSNRDRGNEKLFF,TGTGCCAGCAGCAACCGGGACAGGGGGAATGAAAAACTGTTTTTT
NA,TRBV29-1,TRBJ1-2,TRBD1,CSVGWPGGLRGYTF,TGCAGCGTTGGATGGCCAGGGGGTTTGCGTGGCTACACCTTC
once,TRBV6-6,TRBJ2-5,TRBD1,CASTGTGVETQYF,TGTGCCAGCACCGGGACAGGGGTCGAGACCCAGTACTTC
NA,TRBV6-6,TRBJ2-1,NA,CASSLTMGDEQFF,TGTGCCAGCAGTCTAACGATGGGGGATGAGCAGTTCTTC
NA,TRBV19,TRBJ1-2,NA,CASSPAGASGYTF,TGTGCCAGTAGTCCGGCAGGGGCATCTGGCTACACCTTC
NA,TRBV4-1,TRBJ1-1,NA,CASSQEGGFTEAFF,TGCGCCAGCAGCCAAGAGGGGGGCTTCACTGAAGCTTTCTTT
once,TRBV4-1,TRBJ2-2,TRBD1,CASSPRGRGTGELFF,TGCGCCAGCAGCCCCAGGGGGAGAGGCACCGGGGAGCTGTTTTTT
NA,TRBV5-1,TRBJ2-7,NA,CASSLNGDSGEQYF,TGCGCCAGCAGCTTGAACGGGGACTCGGGAGAGCAGTACTTC
NA,TRBV4-1,TRBJ2-3,NA,CASSQVFTSTTDTQYF,TGCGCCAGCAGCCAAGTTTTCACTAGTACCACAGATACGCAGTATTTT
NA,TRBV4-1,TRBJ2-5,TRBD2,CASSQESGGGETQYF,TGCGCCAGCAGCCAAGAGTCGGGAGGTGGGGAGACCCAGTACTTC
NA,TRBV27,TRBJ2-1,TRBD2,CASSVLAGRALDEQFF,TGTGCCAGCAGTGTACTAGCGGGCCGGGCTTTAGATGAGCAGTTCTTC
NA,TRBV6-5,TRBJ2-2,NA,CASRWGATTGELFF,TGTGCCAGCAGGTGGGGGGCAACCACCGGGGAGCTGTTTTTT